This TCR beta chain was retrieved from a study of identical twins. General observations from the study: It was possible that invariant MAIT and iNKT cells partly confounded the zero-insertion analyses.

TCRdb reprocessed the 5' RACE reads via MiXCR and lists one record per CDR3 protein. The sample lists some 790,000 distinct CDR3 sequences, over 15% seen once, with about an eighth in the top ten. A note on this clonotype: Its antigen is still unknown.

In germline, CDR1 is DFQATT, CDR2 SNEGSKA (reference sequence). The length of the CDR3 is 14 residues. V was cut by 6 bases and J by 0 bases, with 15 bases left in between. The sample also formed part of further work on T cells expressing NK-cell markers. From that paper: Each TCR beta repertoire originated in sorted T cells that were CD3+CD56+NKG2C+, CD3+CD56+NKG2C- or CD3+CD56-NKG2C+. Dominant NKG2C+ clonotypes in over 5 donors made up about 1.0-7.0% of CD8+ T cells. The study did not resolve the HCMV specificity of expanded NKG2C+ T cell clones.

Sequences were obtained from PBMCs. This TCR derives from a woman aged 18-29 years in good health. The V and J genes are TRBV20-1 and TRBJ2-7, with a possible D match to TRBD2 (6 bases). CDR3 protein: CSARLVFGSYEQYF. CDR3 nucleotides: TGCAGTGCCAGACTAGTATTTGGCTCCTACGAGCAGTACTTC.